These T cell receptor beta chains were read from a single sample in a study of T and B cells in COVID-19 patients. TCRdb re-analysed the multiplex PCR reads in MiXCR, keeping a single row per CDR3 protein. This sample has about 15,000 distinct CDR3 sequences; less than 30% occur once, and the top ten carry 0.95% to 1.5%. Sequencing was carried out using blood. All receptors come from a human donor who had recovered from COVID-19. Each CDR3 is given with its conserved first and last residue. Size is omitted from some rows. Given values are once, few, many or a class for expanded clones.

cdr3_aa v_call clone_size
CAIKTGTSARPSTDTQYF TRBV12-3/TRBV12-4 NA
CAWSVLVGTDTQYF TRBV30 many
CASSSRTGVEGNQPQHF TRBV27 NA
CASSILGGGPADTQYF TRBV19 medium-sized
CASGTTLADTQYF TRBV5-4 NA
CASSPGTGHVLTF TRBV14 few
CASSLDGQGAYGYTF TRBV5-4 few
CASTKGQISGNQPQHF TRBV6-6 NA
CASSPPGGFRNEQFF TRBV7-6 few
CASSLGGGAHNEQFF TRBV7-9 once
CASSASGGTYEQYF TRBV18 few
CASSPLGWGNQPQHF TRBV12-3/TRBV12-4 NA
CASLGPGGGQPQHF TRBV6-1 NA
CASSGDSYNEQFF TRBV19 medium-sized